Below, 20 T cell receptor beta chains from the same sample are listed, as sequenced in a study of beta chain features in type 1 diabetes. cDNA synthesis used the whole RNA isolate, giving expressed TCRB sequences. The data were produced by immunoSEQ multiplex PCR, yet TCRdb's version contains in-frame clones alone and is incomplete. The sample consists of about 270,000 clones, 14% of them appearing once. Sequencing input: naive CD4+ T cells from blood. These receptors were obtained from a woman in her thirties or forties in good health.

As regards this clone: The sample contains more than one DNA sequence encoding this CDR3. V gene TRBV5-1 combines with J gene TRBJ1-2, with TRBD1 identical over 8 bases. Unmatched junction bases numbered 3, after V lost 0 bases and J lost 8 bases. The germline V gene encodes CDR1 SGHRS and CDR2 YFSETQ. There are 13 residues in the CDR3. CDR3 coding DNA: TGCGCCAGCAGCTTGGGACAGGGGTCCGGCTACACCTTC. It encodes CASSLGQGSGYTF.

The chain couples TRBV6-6 to TRBJ2-5; 10 positions agree with TRBD1. The J segment lost 0 bases and the V segment lost 6 bases, leaving 7 bases of the junction unmatched. Germline V gene data show CDR1 as MNHNY and CDR2 as SVGAGI (reference sequence). CDR3 length: 16 amino acids. The CDR3 region is CASRPRGTGDQETQYF. The DNA for the CDR3 is TGTGCCAGCAGGCCCCGCGGGACAGGGGACCAAGAGACCCAGTACTTC.

This clone came up a few times. This rearrangement joins TRBV18 to TRBJ2-7, with 7 bases that match TRBD1. V shed 3 bases and J 6 bases; nucleotides not matched to a gene: 23. This CDR3 region has 19 residues. CDR1 and CDR2 (germline): KGHSH, LQKENI. For the CDR3, the DNA is TGTGCCAGCTCACCTTTGGACAGGAGGCGAGGCTTTTCGGCTTCCGAGCAGTACTTC. This gives the protein CASSPLDRRRGFSASEQYF.

The rearrangement links TRBV15 to TRBJ2-5; D may be TRBD2 (7 bases). Trimming pared 0 bases from V and 5 bases from J, leaving 25 bases between. Germline CDR1 is LNHNV and CDR2 is YYDKDF (reference sequence). The CDR3 is 19 residues long. CDR3 coding DNA: TGTGCCACCAGCAGAGAGGGTGGATTTGGCGGGGGCTGGGGGGAGACCCAGTACTTC. Translation gives CATSREGGFGGGWGETQYF.

This clone appeared a few times. V gene TRBV18 combines with J gene TRBJ2-1, with a possible D match to TRBD2 (5 bases). CDR1 is KGHSH, CDR2 LQKENI, per germline. The CDR3 runs 19 residues. V was cut by 1 base and J by 7 bases, with 26 bases left in between. Here the CDR3 reads CASSPLASSWRNSSNEQFF. The CDR3 DNA sequence: TGTGCCAGCTCACCACTCGCTAGCTCATGGCGTAATTCCTCGAATGAGCAGTTCTTC.

V and J are TRBV15 and TRBJ2-1; 8 bases are a match to TRBD2. CDR3 length: 15 amino acids. Trimming at V came to 5 bases and at J to 3 bases, leaving 6 bases not matched to a gene. CDR1 is LNHNV, CDR2 YYDKDF, per germline (reference sequence). CDR3: CATSRPGLGYNEQFF. For the CDR3, the DNA is TGTGCCACCAGCCGCCCGGGACTAGGCTACAATGAGCAGTTCTTC. Full variable domain (outside the CDR3, taken from reference TRBV15 and TRBJ2-1): DAMVIQNPRYQVTQFGKPVTLSCSQTLNHNVMYWYQQKSSQAPKLLFHYYDKDFNNEADTPDNFQSRRPNTSFCFLDIRSPGLGDTAMYLCATSRPGLGYNEQFFGPGTRLTVL.

This clone was detected a few times. The chain combines TRBV9 with TRBJ2-3; 13 bases fit TRBD2. The CDR3 totals 18 residues. CDR1 SGDLS and CDR2 YYNGEE come from the germline V gene. V lost 0 bases to trimming and J lost 2 bases; unmatched junction nucleotides: 6. Here the CDR3 reads CASSVVGLAGALTDTQYF. The CDR3 DNA reads TGTGCCAGCAGCGTAGTTGGACTAGCGGGGGCCCTCACAGATACGCAGTATTTT.

This clone has a handful of counts. The chain links TRBV7-9 to TRBJ1-5, with TRBD1 matching 10 bases. The CDR3 covers 15 residues. V trimming: 0 bases; J trimming: 7 bases; junction bases outside the gene matches: 3. CDR1 is SEHNR and CDR2 is FQNEAQ in the germline V gene (reference sequence). CDR3 region: CASSLAGQGVQPQHF. The CDR3 region has the DNA TGTGCCAGCAGCTTAGCAGGACAGGGGGTACAGCCCCAGCATTTT.

For this clone: The same CDR3 can be traced to other DNA sequences in this sample. The chain recombines TRBV5-1 with TRBJ2-7, with TRBD1 matching over 7 bases. With 2 bases clipped from V and 2 bases from J, the junction kept 4 bases outside the gene matches. The CDR3 is made up of 14 amino acids. CDR1 and CDR2 (germline): SGHRS, YFSETQ. In nucleotides, the CDR3 is TGCGCCAGCAGCTTAGGGACAGTGACCTACGAGCAGTACTTC. Residues: CASSLGTVTYEQYF.

This sequence joins TRBV11-2 and TRBJ2-2; TRBD2 agrees at 8 bases. This CDR3 comprises 15 residues. The germline V gene encodes CDR1 SGHAT and CDR2 FQNNGV. V trimming: 5 bases; J trimming: 6 bases; junction bases outside the gene matches: 8. The CDR3 loop reads CASSPSGGPPGELFF. DNA of the CDR3: TGTGCCAGCAGCCCCTCGGGGGGGCCGCCCGGGGAGCTGTTTTTT.

This clone was seen a few times. Other DNA sequences of this sample code for an identical CDR3. The V and J genes are TRBV2 and TRBJ2-3; 9 nucleotides line up with TRBD2. The CDR3 has 15 amino acids. J lost 1 base, V lost 1 base, and 0 bases had no gene match. CDR1 is SNHLY, CDR2 FYNNEI, per germline. The CDR3 is CASSEGLAGTDTQYF. CDR3 in DNA: TGTGCCAGCAGTGAAGGACTAGCGGGCACAGATACGCAGTATTTT.

This sequence joins TRBV29-1 and TRBJ2-7; tentative D call: TRBD1 (6 bases). The CDR3 spans 12 residues. Germline lookup yields CDR1 SQVTM and CDR2 ANQGSEA. V was shortened by 7 bases and J by 3 bases, with 13 bases between the two germline ends. CDR3 residues: CSGSTGNYEQYF. CDR3 sequence (DNA): TGCAGCGGGAGTACAGGGAACTACGAGCAGTACTTC.

The chain has TRBV7-9 and TRBJ2-3, with 8 bases fitting TRBD2. This CDR3 has 17 residues. Trimming took 5 bases from V and 5 from J; bases not matched to a gene: 15. CDR1 SEHNR and CDR2 FQNEAQ come from the germline V gene (reference sequence). Written as DNA, the CDR3 is TGTGCCAGCAGCCCATTTTCCGGGGGGGCCCGAGGAGATACGCAGTATTTT. Protein: CASSPFSGGARGDTQYF.

This chain joins TRBV6-5 and TRBJ1-2, with 9 bases aligning to TRBD1. This CDR3 is 14 amino acids long. Losses at the gene ends were 5 bases for V and 4 bases for J; bases not matched to a gene: 5. The germline V gene has CDR1 MNHEY and CDR2 SVGAGI. CDR3 in amino acids: CASSAGQGFYGYTF. The CDR3 nucleotides read TGTGCCAGCAGTGCCGGACAGGGGTTCTATGGCTACACCTTC.

About this clone itself: This same CDR3 is encoded by further DNA sequences in the sample. The CDR3 nucleotides read TGTGCCAGTAGTATAAGTAGCTCTGGGGCCAACGTCCTGACTTTC. It is translated as CASSISSSGANVLTF. J is TRBJ2-6 and V is TRBV19; D remains unclear. The germline V and J ends were trimmed by 2 bases and 0 bases, with 5 bases remaining between them. Looked up from germline, CDR1 is LNHDA and CDR2 is SQIVND (reference sequence). The CDR3 consists of 15 residues. The whole variable domain, filled in from reference TRBV19 and TRBJ2-6, reads DGGITQSPKYLFRKEGQNVTLSCEQNLNHDAMYWYRQDPGQGLRLIYYSQIVNDFQKGDIAEGYSVSREKKESFPLTVTSAQKNPTAFYLCASSISSSGANVLTFGAGSRLTVL.

This sequence joins TRBV9 and TRBJ1-5; possible D gene TRBD1, 5 bases. This CDR3 region has 13 residues. Looked up from germline, CDR1 is SGDLS and CDR2 is YYNGEE. Trimming left V 4 bases short and J 5 bases short, with 10 bases between. In DNA, the CDR3 is TGTGCCAGCAGCACAGGACCCGATCAGCCCCAGCATTTT. Amino acids: CASSTGPDQPQHF.

This clone occurred a few times. The rearrangement links TRBV18 to TRBJ1-4; D gene unclear. The germline V and J ends were trimmed by 0 bases and 0 bases, with 8 bases remaining between them. Germline CDR1 reads KGHSH; CDR2 reads LQKENI. CDR3 length equals 16 residues. The CDR3 DNA follows: TGTGCCAGCTCACCACCTTACTCTGCAACTAATGAAAAACTGTTTTTT. Translated: CASSPPYSATNEKLFF. The full variable domain, its missing parts supplied by reference TRBV18 and TRBJ1-4, is NAGVMQNPRHLVRRRGQEARLRCSPMKGHSHVYWYRQLPEEGLKFMVYLQKENIIDESGMPKERFSAEFPKEGPSILRIQQVVRGDSAAYFCASSPPYSATNEKLFFGSGTQLSVL.

V gene TRBV13 combines with J gene TRBJ2-2; weak D call: TRBD2 (5 bases). Germline CDR1 is PRHDT and CDR2 is FYEKMQ (reference sequence). With 5 bases removed from V and 3 bases from J, the gap between germline ends came to 16 bases. The CDR3 covers 16 residues. This CDR3 reads CASSRGGRIHTGELFF. CDR3 sequence (DNA): TGTGCCAGCAGCCGCGGCGGGCGGATACACACCGGGGAGCTGTTTTTT.

The chain carries TRBV2 and TRBJ2-7; 11 bases match TRBD2. Germline CDR1 is SNHLY and CDR2 is FYNNEI. The CDR3 is 14 amino acids. J lost 4 bases, V lost 4 bases, and 3 bases had no gene match. The CDR3 bases are TGTGCCAGCAGTGTTAGCGGGGGGGGTTACGAGCAGTACTTC. It codes for CASSVSGGGYEQYF.

This clone was observed a few times. The chain links TRBV13 to TRBJ2-7; no firm D call. V lost 4 bases and J lost 3, with 4 bases in between. Per the germline V gene, CDR1 is PRHDT and CDR2 is FYEKMQ (reference sequence). The CDR3 runs 11 residues. DNA for the CDR3: TGTGCCAGCAGCTCCAACTACGAGCAGTACTTC. It translates to CASSSNYEQYF.